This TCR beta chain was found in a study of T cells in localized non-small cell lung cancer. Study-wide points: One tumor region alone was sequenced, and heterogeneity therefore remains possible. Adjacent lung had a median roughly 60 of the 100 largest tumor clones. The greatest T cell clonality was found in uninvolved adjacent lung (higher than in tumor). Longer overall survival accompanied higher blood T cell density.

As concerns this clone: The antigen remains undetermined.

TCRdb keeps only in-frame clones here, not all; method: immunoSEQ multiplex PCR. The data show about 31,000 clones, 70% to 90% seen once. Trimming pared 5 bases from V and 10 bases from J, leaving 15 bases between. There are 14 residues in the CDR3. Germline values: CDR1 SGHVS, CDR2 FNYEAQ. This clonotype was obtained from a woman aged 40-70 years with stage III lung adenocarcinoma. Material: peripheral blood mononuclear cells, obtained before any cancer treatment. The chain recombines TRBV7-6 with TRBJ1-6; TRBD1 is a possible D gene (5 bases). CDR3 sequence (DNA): TGTGCCAGCAGCCCGGCGGGGGAGCGGTCACCCCTCCACTTT. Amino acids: CASSPAGERSPLHF. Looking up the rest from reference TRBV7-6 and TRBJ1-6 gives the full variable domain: GAGVSQSPRYKVTKRGQDVALRCDPISGHVSLYWYRQALGQGPEFLTYFNYEAQQDKSGLPNDRFSAERPEGSISTLTIQRTEQRDSAMYRCASSPAGERSPLHFGNGTRLTVT.